The clone carrying this TCR beta chain was detected only once. Its antigen is still unknown. The data were obtained in a study of T cell responses to AZD1222 COVID-19 vaccine. The length of the CDR3 is 15 residues. Germline CDR1 reads LGHDT; CDR2 reads YNNKEL (reference sequence). The V segment lost 2 bases and the J segment 4 bases; nucleotides outside the gene matches: 5. Study results and limitations: Donors were mostly white British, more females; clonal diversity possibly underestimated.

Method: immunoSEQ multiplex PCR; TCRdb's copy keeps in-frame clones and lacks some. The sample shows approximately 150,000 clones, around 91% of them seen only once. The sequence was obtained from an adult in good health. This sequence joins TRBV3-1 (or the pseudogene TRBV3-2) and TRBJ1-1; 9 bases are shared with TRBD1. The material was peripheral blood, obtained on day 0 of AZD1222 vaccination. The DNA of the CDR3 is TGTGCCAGCAGCCAAACCCTGACAGGGGGCACTGAAGCTTTCTTT. This gives the protein CASSQTLTGGTEAFF.